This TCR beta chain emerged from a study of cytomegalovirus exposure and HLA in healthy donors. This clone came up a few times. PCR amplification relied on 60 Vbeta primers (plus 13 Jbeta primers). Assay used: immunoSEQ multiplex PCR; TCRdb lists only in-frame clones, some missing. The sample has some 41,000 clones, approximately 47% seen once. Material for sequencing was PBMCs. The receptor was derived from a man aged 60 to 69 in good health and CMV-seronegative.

The CDR3 reads CASSSTSGSTDTQYF. CDR3 in DNA: TGTGCCAGCAGCTCTACTAGCGGGAGTACAGATACGCAGTATTTT. The chain is built from TRBV5-4 and TRBJ2-3; 11 positions agree with TRBD2. The CDR3 is 15 amino acids. Germline values: CDR1 SGHNT, CDR2 YYREEE (reference sequence). The V gene end was trimmed by 3 bases and the J gene end by 3 bases; junction bases not matched to a gene: 3. Filled out from reference TRBV5-4 and TRBJ2-3, the complete variable domain reads ETGVTQSPTHLIKTRGQQVTLRCSSQSGHNTVSWYQQALGQGPQFIFQYYREEENGRGNFPPRFSGLQFPNYSSELNVNALELDDSALYLCASSSTSGSTDTQYFGPGTRLTVL.